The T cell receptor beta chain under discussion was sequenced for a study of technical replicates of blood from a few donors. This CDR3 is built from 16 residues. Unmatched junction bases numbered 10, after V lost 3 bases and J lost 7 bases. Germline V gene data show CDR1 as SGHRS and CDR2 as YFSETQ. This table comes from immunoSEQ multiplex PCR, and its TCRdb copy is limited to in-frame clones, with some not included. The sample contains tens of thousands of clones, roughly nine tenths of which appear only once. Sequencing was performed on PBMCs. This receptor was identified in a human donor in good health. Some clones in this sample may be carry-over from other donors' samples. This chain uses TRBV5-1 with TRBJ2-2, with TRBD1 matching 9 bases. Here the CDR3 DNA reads TGCGCCAGCAGCTCGCTAAGGGACAGGGAAAACGGGGAGCTGTTTTTT. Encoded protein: CASSSLRDRENGELFF.